The clone carrying this T cell receptor (beta chain) was counted ten times or more. Its antigen is not identified. The data are from a study of T cells in Graves' hyperthyroidism and ophthalmopathy. Broader study findings: Ophthalmopathy cases were set apart from stable hyperthyroidism by a 13 V-J model.

TCR beta CDR3 sequences were amplified from RNA transcripts. During a first-round RT-PCR of the TCR CDR3, the HTBI primer set was used. Using its own MiXCR run on the multiplex PCR reads, TCRdb lists one record per CDR3 protein. The table has approximately 520,000 distinct CDR3 sequences, more than 20% seen once. The authors deemed Graves' hyperthyroidism stable absent ophthalmopathy progression within 18 months. Patients aged 18 to 65 with hyperthyroidism were newly diagnosed, with duration under 2 months. Exclusions: uncontrolled infection, other autoimmune disease, pregnancy, lactation. Per germline, CDR1 SEHNR and CDR2 FQNEAQ (reference sequence). The J segment lost 9 bases and the V segment lost 4 bases, leaving 11 bases of the junction unmatched. The CDR3 runs 14 residues.

Sequencing was performed on blood. The chain carries TRBV7-9 and TRBJ2-5; 7 nucleotides align to TRBD2. The sequence was collected from a man aged 18 to 29 with Graves' hyperthyroidism. CDR3 region: CASSYHRWGGAQYF. Written as DNA, the CDR3 is TGTGCCAGCAGCTACCACCGGTGGGGAGGGGCCCAGTACTTC.